The following is a TCR beta chain sequence with its context. The germline gives CDR1 SQVTM, CDR2 ANQGSEA. V was pared by 6 bases and J by 3 bases, with 4 bases of the junction left unmatched. The CDR3 has 12 amino acids. Profiling relied on immunoSEQ multiplex PCR, and the TCRdb table lists in-frame clones only, not all of them. The sample shows roughly 100,000 clones, just over 95% of them seen only once. This sample is part of a study of technical replicates of blood from a handful of donors. The sequencing input was T cells isolated from PBMCs. This clonotype originated in a human donor in good health. This chain connects TRBV29-1 to TRBJ1-1; 7 bases map to TRBD1. The DNA for the CDR3 is TGCAGCGTCCTACAGGGGTACACTGAAGCTTTCTTT. Translated: CSVLQGYTEAFF.